The sequence of this TCR beta chain was determined in a study of beta chain features in type 1 diabetes. Study results and caveats: An over-representation of cells with high TCR expression could result from cDNA sequencing. All four CD4+ subsets of Type 1 diabetes patients contained TCRB CDR3s that were moderately but significantly shorter. Within the patient group, naive, central memory and Treg TCRB repertoires appeared more similar to each other than within healthy donors.

The investigators reverse transcribed all of the isolated RNA, so they sequenced expressed TCRB transcripts. Average reads for naive, central memory and regulatory T cell samples were about 3.57 million. Produced via immunoSEQ multiplex PCR; TCRdb's table is partial and in-frame only. The data contain 250,000 to 350,000 clones, roughly an eighth of them singletons. This CDR3 has 14 amino acids. Germline V gene data show CDR1 as LNHNV and CDR2 as YYDKDF (reference sequence). The J segment lost 1 base and the V segment lost 4 bases, leaving 4 bases of the junction unmatched. Sorting with CD45RO/CCR7/CD25/CD127/CD95/CD27 yielded naive, central memory, regulatory and stem-like memory CD4+ cells. Details on this clone: Its antigen is unknown. The sample has other DNA sequences that encode this CDR3 too.

V is TRBV15 and J is TRBJ2-7, with 7 bases matching TRBD1. The sequencing input was naive CD4+ T cells from blood. This TCR came from a man aged 25-45 years with type 1 diabetes. The CDR3 bases are TGTGCCACCAGCATCAGACAGGGATCCTACGAGCAGTACTTC. Protein sequence: CATSIRQGSYEQYF.